This record concerns one TCR beta chain sequence. Its specificity is not known. Amplification used 60 Vbeta primers and 13 Jbeta primers. The data were produced by immunoSEQ multiplex PCR, yet TCRdb's version contains in-frame clones alone and is incomplete. Of roughly 130,000 clones in the sample, 70% to 75% were seen once. Germline CDR1 reads SEHNR; CDR2 reads FQNEAQ (reference sequence). V trimming: 1 base; J trimming: 5 bases; junction bases outside the gene matches: 6. The CDR3 length is 15 residues. This sample is drawn from a study of cytomegalovirus exposure and HLA in healthy donors. Overall study findings and caveats: Later work found most CMV-associated TCR beta chains apparently HLA-restricted. Researchers counted roughly 160 TCR beta chains as cytomegalovirus-associated. Relative to equally common others, HLA-associated TCR beta chains showed greater clonal expansion in a later analysis.

This receptor was obtained from a woman aged 40 to 50 in good health and CMV-seropositive. The chain combines TRBV7-9 with TRBJ2-7; 9 nucleotides match TRBD1. The sequenced sample consisted of PBMCs. The CDR3 coding sequence is TGTGCCAGCAGCTTAGTCGGGACAGGGTTCGACGAGCAGTACTTC. It is translated as CASSLVGTGFDEQYF.